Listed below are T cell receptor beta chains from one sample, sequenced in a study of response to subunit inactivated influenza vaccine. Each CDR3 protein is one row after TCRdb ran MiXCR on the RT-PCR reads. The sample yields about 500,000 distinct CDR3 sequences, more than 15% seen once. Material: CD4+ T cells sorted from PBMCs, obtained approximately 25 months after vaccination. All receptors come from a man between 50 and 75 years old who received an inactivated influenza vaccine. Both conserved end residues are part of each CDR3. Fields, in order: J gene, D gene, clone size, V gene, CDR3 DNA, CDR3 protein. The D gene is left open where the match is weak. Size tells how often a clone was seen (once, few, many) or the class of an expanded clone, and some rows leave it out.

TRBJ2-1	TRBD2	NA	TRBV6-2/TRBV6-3	TGTGCCAGCAGTTACTCGACGCTGGCTAGCGGGAGTAGGTATGAGCAGTTCTTC	CASSYSTLASGSRYEQFF
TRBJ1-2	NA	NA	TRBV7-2	TGTGCCAGCAGCTTGGCGGGAGCTAACTATGGCTACACCTTC	CASSLAGANYGYTF
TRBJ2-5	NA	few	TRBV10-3	TGTGCCATCAGGAAGGAGGTTTTAGAGACCCAGTACTTC	CAIRKEVLETQYF
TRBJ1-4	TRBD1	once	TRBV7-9	TGTGCCAGCAGCACTGGACAGGGGGCCTCCACTAATGAAAAACTGTTTTTT	CASSTGQGASTNEKLFF
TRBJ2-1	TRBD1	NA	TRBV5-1	TGCGCCAGCAGCTTGGCACCGGGTACAGGGGGCCGGTTGGTTGAGCAGTTCTTC	CASSLAPGTGGRLVEQFF
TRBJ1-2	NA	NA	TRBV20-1	TGCAGTGCTAGAGAACAGGGAGGCTACACCTTC	CSAREQGGYTF
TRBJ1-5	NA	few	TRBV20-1	TGCAGTGCTAGAGGGGATTATAGCAATCAGCCCCAGCATTTT	CSARGDYSNQPQHF
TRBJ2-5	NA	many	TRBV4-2	TGTGCCAGCAGCCAAGACAGGGGCGAGACCCAGTACTTC	CASSQDRGETQYF
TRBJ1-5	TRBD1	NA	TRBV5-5	TGTGCCAGCAGCTTGTTTTTGGGACAGGCCCAAGATCAGCCCCAGCATTTT	CASSLFLGQAQDQPQHF
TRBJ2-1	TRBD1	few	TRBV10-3	TGTGCCATCAGTCAGACAGGGGCGTTAGGTGAGCAGTTCTTC	CAISQTGALGEQFF
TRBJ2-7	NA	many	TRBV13	TGTGCCAGCAGCTTAGGGGCGGGGGCGCTGAGCCACGAGCAGTACTTC	CASSLGAGALSHEQYF
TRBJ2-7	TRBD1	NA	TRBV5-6	TGTGCCAGCACCCAGACAGGGGCTTGGCACTACGAGCAGTACTTC	CASTQTGAWHYEQYF
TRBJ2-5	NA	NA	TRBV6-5	TGTGCCAGCAGTTCGCGCAGGGGTTCGGAGACCCAGTACTTC	CASSSRRGSETQYF
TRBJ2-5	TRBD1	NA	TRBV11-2	TGTGCCAGCAGCTTTAGACAGGGTTTGGGAGAGACCCAGTACTTC	CASSFRQGLGETQYF
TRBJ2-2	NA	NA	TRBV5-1	TGCGCCAGCAGCTTGCTACAGGGAGCCGGGGAGCTGTTTTTT	CASSLLQGAGELFF